What follows are 7 T cell receptor beta chains derived from one specimen sequenced in a study of patients and donors after allogeneic stem cell transplantation. TCRdb called the RT-PCR reads again in MiXCR, with one record for every CDR3 protein. The sample holds some 230,000 distinct CDR3 sequences, roughly 14% seen once. The sequencing sample was made of blood, either unsorted or a sorted T cell fraction (not recorded which). The receptors stem from a human donor who was either an allogeneic HSCT recipient or a stem cell or donor lymphocyte infusion donor (not recorded which). It is not recorded whose cells these are; they may come from a transplant donor.

This clonotype was counted ten times or more. This chain uses TRBV7-9 with TRBJ1-3, with D possibly matching TRBD1 (5 bases). The CDR3 covers 15 residues. Trimming cost V 5 bases and J 4 bases, with 15 bases left between them. The germline V gene encodes CDR1 SEHNR and CDR2 FQNEAQ (reference sequence). The CDR3 spells CASSQSGGSGNTIYF. CDR3 bases: TGTGCCAGCAGCCAATCGGGGGGTTCAGGAAACACCATATATTTT.

This clonotype occurred many times. V gene TRBV6-1 combines with J gene TRBJ1-1, with D unresolved. Deletions cut 7 bases from V and 0 bases from J, with 15 bases between. The germline CDR1 and CDR2 sequences are MNHNS and SASEGT. The CDR3 is 15 residues long. The CDR3 here is CASKRRSEMNTEAFF. In nucleotides, the CDR3 is TGTGCCAGCAAGAGGAGGAGCGAGATGAACACTGAAGCTTTCTTT.

The chain couples TRBV3-1 to TRBJ2-7, with D possibly being TRBD2 (5 bases). This CDR3 contains 16 residues. CDR1 is LGHDT, CDR2 YNNKEL, per germline (reference sequence). The V and J ends lost 1 base and 0 bases respectively, with 13 bases between them. The CDR3 region is CASSQAGWQSSYEQYF. The DNA for the CDR3 is TGTGCCAGCAGCCAAGCGGGGTGGCAGAGCTCCTACGAGCAGTACTTC.

V usage is TRBV12-3 or TRBV12-4 and J usage is TRBJ1-3; D is undetermined. The CDR3 runs to 11 residues. V was shortened by 8 bases and J by 8 bases, with 10 bases between the two germline ends. For the CDR3, the DNA is TGTGCCAGCCGTGTGGAGGACACCATATATTTT. It yields the protein CASRVEDTIYF.

This clonotype was observed many times. The chain uses TRBV5-1 and TRBJ2-5; TRBD2 aligns across 14 bases. CDR1 is SGHRS, CDR2 YFSETQ, per germline. The CDR3 has 19 residues. After removal of 0 bases from V and 3 bases from J, the junction contained 10 bases not matched to a gene. CDR3 nucleotide sequence: TGCGCCAGCAGCTTGGCGACTAGCGGGGGGGCCGCTGCGAAAGAGACCCAGTACTTC. This sequence encodes CASSLATSGGAAAKETQYF.

This clonotype was picked up a small number of times. The chain recombines TRBV2 with TRBJ2-7, with TRBD1 matching over 8 bases. CDR1 is SNHLY and CDR2 is FYNNEI in the germline V gene. J lost 3 bases, V lost 4 bases, and 11 bases had no gene match. This CDR3 is 16 amino acids long. Here the CDR3 DNA reads TGTGCCAGCAGTGCATTCTCGGACAGGGAAGACTACGAGCAGTACTTC. This encodes CASSAFSDREDYEQYF.

The J gene is TRBJ1-5, the V gene TRBV10-3; D possibly corresponds to TRBD1 (6 bases). The CDR3 length is 13 residues. Germline V CDR1 and CDR2: ENHRY, SYGVKD. V lost 9 bases and J lost 1, with 10 bases in between. CDR3 in amino acids: CAIGQSSNQPQHF. The CDR3 DNA follows: TGTGCCATAGGACAGAGCAGCAATCAGCCCCAGCATTTT.